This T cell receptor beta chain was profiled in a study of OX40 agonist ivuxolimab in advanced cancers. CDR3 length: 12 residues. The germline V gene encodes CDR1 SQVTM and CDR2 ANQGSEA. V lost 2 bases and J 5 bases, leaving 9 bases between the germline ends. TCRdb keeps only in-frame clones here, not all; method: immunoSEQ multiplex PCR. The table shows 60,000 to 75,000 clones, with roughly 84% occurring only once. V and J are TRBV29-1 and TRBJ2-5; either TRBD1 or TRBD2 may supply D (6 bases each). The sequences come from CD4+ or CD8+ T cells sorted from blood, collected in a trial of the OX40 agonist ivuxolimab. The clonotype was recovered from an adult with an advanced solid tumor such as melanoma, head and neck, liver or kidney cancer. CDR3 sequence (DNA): TGCAGCGTTGAATGGGGGGCTGAGACCCAGTACTTC. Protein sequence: CSVEWGAETQYF. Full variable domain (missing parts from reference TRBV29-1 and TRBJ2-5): SAVISQKPSRDICQRGTSLTIQCQVDSQVTMMFWYRQQPGQSLTLIATANQGSEATYESGFVIDKFPISRPNLTFSTLTVSNMSPEDSSIYLCSVEWGAETQYFGPGTRLLVL.